The 19 T cell receptor beta chains presented below share a single source sample, sequenced in a study of blood T cells in healthy people across ages. A J-beta primer mix and a sample-barcoded 5' primer were used in a second PCR of about 7 to 11 cycles. MiXCR, applied by TCRdb to the 5' RACE reads, yields one record per CDR3 protein. The sample includes roughly 2 million distinct CDR3 sequences, 40% to 55% of them seen just once. Sequencing was carried out using blood. The source is a woman in her 40s in good health.

The chain is built from TRBV7-9 and TRBJ2-3; TRBD1 agrees at 9 bases. This CDR3 spans 17 amino acids. V shed 4 bases, J shed 4 bases, and the junction held 12 bases outside the gene matches. The germline gives CDR1 SEHNR, CDR2 FQNEAQ (reference sequence). The CDR3, as DNA: TGTGCCAGCAGCTCCTATACTACAGGGGGCATCGCAGATACGCAGTATTTT. Protein sequence: CASSSYTTGGIADTQYF.

On this clonotype itself: At one of its ends the junction is not consistent with the germline gene, which may arise from a read error. This rearrangement joins TRBV5-1 to TRBJ2-5, with 8 bases fitting TRBD1. The CDR3 covers 13 residues. Germline CDR1 SGHRS, CDR2 YFSETQ. The CDR3 sequence is CASSPQGAETRYF. The CDR3 DNA follows: TGCGCCAGCAGCCCGCAGGGGGCAGAGACCCGGTACTTC.

The chain joins TRBV4-1 to TRBJ2-4; TRBD2 is a possible D gene (5 bases). The germline CDR1 and CDR2 sequences are MGHRA and YSYEKL. Trimming took off 0 bases at V and 4 bases at J, with 16 bases between the two ends. The CDR3 extends over 17 amino acids. The chain's CDR3 is CASSQDLGVTVKNIQYF. The DNA for the CDR3 is TGCGCCAGCAGCCAAGATCTCGGGGTAACCGTAAAAAACATTCAGTACTTC.

The rearrangement joins TRBV6-2 or TRBV6-3 to TRBJ2-7; TRBD1 is a possible D gene (5 bases). The germline V gene has CDR1 MNHEY and CDR2 SVGEGT. The V end lost 6 bases, the J end lost 3 bases, and 12 bases lay between the germline ends. CDR3 length equals 13 residues. DNA of the CDR3: TGTGCCAGCAGCAGGGCGCTGTACTACGAGCAGTACTTC. Protein sequence: CASSRALYYEQYF.

The CDR3: CASSQGLRPFGDTQYF. For the CDR3, the DNA is TGCGCCAGCAGCCAGGGACTAAGGCCGTTCGGGGATACGCAGTATTTT. The chain joins TRBV4-1 to TRBJ2-3, with 7 bases aligning to TRBD2. Germline CDR1 reads MGHRA; CDR2 reads YSYEKL. CDR3 length equals 16 residues. Germline trimming cut 3 bases from V and 6 bases from J; bases unmatched to any gene: 12.

This clonotype has more than one count but fewer than ten. This chain connects TRBV20-1 to TRBJ1-5; 9 bases are shared with TRBD1. The CDR3 covers 14 residues. CDR1 is DFQATT, CDR2 SNEGSKA, per germline (reference sequence). V was clipped by 4 bases and J by 5 bases; unmatched bases: 6. This CDR3 reads CSAIPGQGYQPQHF. The CDR3 DNA reads as TGCAGTGCTATCCCAGGACAGGGGTATCAGCCCCAGCATTTT.

This chain uses TRBV5-6 with TRBJ2-2; D assignment may be TRBD1 or TRBD2 (5 bases each). Between the trimmed V and J ends, which lost 0 bases and 0 bases, there was a span of 9 bases. This CDR3 is 16 amino acids long. Germline V gene data show CDR1 as SGHDT and CDR2 as YYEEEE. The CDR3 DNA reads as TGTGCCAGCAGCTTGGTTGGGGACGCGAACACCGGGGAGCTGTTTTTT. Translating gives CASSLVGDANTGELFF.

The table lists this clonotype with a few counts. The chain has TRBV4-2 and TRBJ2-7, with TRBD2 as a possible D gene (5 bases). CDR3 length: 16 residues. The ends were cut back, 5 bases at V and 3 bases at J, with 20 bases in the middle. CDR1 and CDR2 from the germline V gene are LGHNA and YNFKEQ. The CDR3 sequence: CASSEHTGSSSYEQYF. CDR3 sequence (DNA): TGTGCCAGCAGCGAGCACACGGGATCATCAAGCTACGAGCAGTACTTC.

The gene calls are TRBV12-3 or TRBV12-4 and TRBJ2-1; 8 bases map to TRBD2. V lost 6 bases, J lost 9 bases, and 1 base stayed unmatched. This CDR3 region has 11 residues. This CDR3 is CASRRGVEQFF. CDR3 sequence (DNA): TGTGCCAGCAGGCGGGGGGTTGAGCAGTTCTTC.

A few counts support this clonotype. The chain is built from TRBV5-1 and TRBJ2-7; 7 nucleotides agree with TRBD2. This CDR3 is built from 14 residues. V lost 6 bases, J lost 5 bases, and 11 bases stayed unmatched. Germline loops: CDR1 SGHRS, CDR2 YFSETQ. For the CDR3, the DNA is TGCGCCAGCACATCCAGCGGGGTAGTCGACGAGCAGTACTTC. Encoded protein: CASTSSGVVDEQYF.

The V gene is TRBV29-1, the J gene TRBJ2-5; tentative D call: TRBD1 (6 bases). Trimming left V 4 bases short and J 11 bases short, with 17 bases between. The germline gives CDR1 SQVTM, CDR2 ANQGSEA. This CDR3 comprises 12 residues. For the CDR3, the DNA is TGCAGCGTTGTATACAGGGTGGATGAGCAGTACTTC. Its protein is CSVVYRVDEQYF.

This clonotype was found many times. V is TRBV29-1 and J is TRBJ2-4, with D unresolved. The CDR3 loop spans 13 amino acids. Per germline, CDR1 SQVTM and CDR2 ANQGSEA. Trimming pared 4 bases from V and 1 base from J, leaving 8 bases between. The CDR3 here is CSVAQAAKNIQYF. In DNA form, the CDR3 reads TGCAGCGTTGCCCAAGCCGCCAAAAACATTCAGTACTTC.

The rearrangement uses TRBV7-2 and TRBJ2-5; D unclear. The CDR3 length is 12 residues. Germline lookup yields CDR1 SGHTA and CDR2 FQGNSA. V was clipped by 5 bases and J by 4 bases, with 8 bases between them. The CDR3 nucleotides are TGTGCCAGCAGCCAGAACTCAGAGACCCAGTACTTC. The encoded protein is CASSQNSETQYF.

The chain carries TRBV6-2 or TRBV6-3 and TRBJ2-4; perhaps TRBD1 as D (5 bases). The CDR3 runs to 14 residues. Germline V gene lookup returns CDR1 MNHEY and CDR2 SVGEGT. The V gene lost 2 bases and the J gene lost 6 bases, with 11 bases spanning the gap. The CDR3 spells CASSYGDSLNIQYF. The CDR3 DNA reads TGTGCCAGCAGTTACGGTGACAGCTTAAACATTCAGTACTTC.

This chain uses TRBV24-1 with TRBJ2-2, with D possibly matching TRBD1 (5 bases). V was trimmed by 0 bases and J by 1 base, leaving 5 bases between them. The CDR3 has 15 amino acids. Germline-derived CDR1 and CDR2 are KGHDR and SFDVKD. In nucleotides, the CDR3 is TGTGCCACCAGTGATTTGGGACAGAACACCGGGGAGCTGTTTTTT. This sequence encodes CATSDLGQNTGELFF.

The V gene is TRBV7-8, the J gene TRBJ2-5, with D possibly TRBD1 on 6 matching bases. V shed 5 bases and J shed 7 bases, with 14 bases lying between them. Germline V gives CDR1 SGHVS, CDR2 FQNEAQ. The CDR3 sequence is 13 residues long. DNA for the CDR3: TGTGCCAGCAGCCATGAAGGGGACATGACCCAGTACTTC. Its translation: CASSHEGDMTQYF.

The rearrangement joins TRBV4-3 to TRBJ1-1; TRBD1 is a possible D gene (5 bases). The germline CDR1 and CDR2 sequences are LGHNA and YSLEER. With 0 bases removed from V and 6 bases from J, the gap between germline ends came to 14 bases. This CDR3 comprises 15 residues. CDR3 amino acids: CASSQDGIRGAEAFF. CDR3 bases: TGCGCCAGCAGCCAAGACGGGATTAGGGGTGCTGAAGCTTTCTTT.

In its sample, this clonotype was seen a few times. The chain recombines TRBV12-5 with TRBJ2-1; maybe TRBD1 (6 bases). The germline V gene has CDR1 LGHNT and CDR2 FRNRAP. V was cut by 1 base and J by 6 bases, with 10 bases left in between. This CDR3 has 14 residues. The CDR3 nucleotides are TGTGCTAGTGGTTTGGGTGAAGGGGGCAATGAGCAGTTCTTC. This sequence encodes CASGLGEGGNEQFF.

There are a few counts of this clonotype. This sequence joins TRBV7-8 and TRBJ2-1, with 13 bases aligning to TRBD2. Per germline, CDR1 SGHVS and CDR2 FQNEAQ. The CDR3 is 18 residues long. The ends lost 5 bases at V and 4 bases at J; junction bases unmatched: 11. The CDR3 here is CASSRLAGGLAGYNEQFF. The CDR3 nucleotides read TGTGCCAGCAGCAGACTAGCGGGGGGTCTGGCGGGGTACAATGAGCAGTTCTTC. Based on the CDR3 plus reference TRBV7-8 and TRBJ2-1, the full variable domain is GAGVSQSPRYKVAKRGQDVALRCDPISGHVSLFWYQQALGQGPEFLTYFQNEAQLDKSGLPSDRFFAERPEGSVSTLKIQRTQQEDSAVYLCASSRLAGGLAGYNEQFFGPGTRLTVL.